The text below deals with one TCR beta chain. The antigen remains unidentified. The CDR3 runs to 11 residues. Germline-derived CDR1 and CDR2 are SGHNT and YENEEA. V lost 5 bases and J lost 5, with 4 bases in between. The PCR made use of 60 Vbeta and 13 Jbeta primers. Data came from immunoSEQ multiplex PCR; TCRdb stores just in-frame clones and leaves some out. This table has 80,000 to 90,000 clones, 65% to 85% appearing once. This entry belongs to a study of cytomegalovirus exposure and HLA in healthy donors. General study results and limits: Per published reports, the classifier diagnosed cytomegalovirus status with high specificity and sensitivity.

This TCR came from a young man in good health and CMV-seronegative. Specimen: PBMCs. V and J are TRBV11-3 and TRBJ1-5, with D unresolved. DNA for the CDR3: TGTGCCAGCAGCCCCTATCAGCCCCAGCATTTT. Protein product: CASSPYQPQHF.